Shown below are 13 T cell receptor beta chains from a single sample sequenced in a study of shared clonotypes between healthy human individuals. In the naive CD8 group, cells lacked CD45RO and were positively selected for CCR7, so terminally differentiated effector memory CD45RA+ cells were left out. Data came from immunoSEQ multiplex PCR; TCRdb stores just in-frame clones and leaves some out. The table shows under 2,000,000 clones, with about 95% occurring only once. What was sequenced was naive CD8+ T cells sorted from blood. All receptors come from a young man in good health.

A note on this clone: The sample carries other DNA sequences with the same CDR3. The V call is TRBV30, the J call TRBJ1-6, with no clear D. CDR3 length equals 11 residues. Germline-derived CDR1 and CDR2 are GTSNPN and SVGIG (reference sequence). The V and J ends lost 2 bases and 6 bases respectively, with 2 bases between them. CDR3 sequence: CAWSLNSPLHF. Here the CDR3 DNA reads TGTGCCTGGAGTCTTAATTCACCCCTCCACTTT.

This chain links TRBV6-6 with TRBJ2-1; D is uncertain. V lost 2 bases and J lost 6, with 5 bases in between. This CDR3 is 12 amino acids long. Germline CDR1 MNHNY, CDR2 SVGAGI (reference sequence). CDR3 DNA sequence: TGTGCCAGCAGTTACACGGTCAATGAGCAGTTCTTC. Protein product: CASSYTVNEQFF.

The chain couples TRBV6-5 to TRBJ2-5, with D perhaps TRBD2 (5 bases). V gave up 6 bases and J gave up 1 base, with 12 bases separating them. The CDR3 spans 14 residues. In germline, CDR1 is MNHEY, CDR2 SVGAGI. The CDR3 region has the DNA TGTGCCAGCAGCCTCGGACTGAGCCAAGAGACCCAGTACTTC. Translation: CASSLGLSQETQYF.

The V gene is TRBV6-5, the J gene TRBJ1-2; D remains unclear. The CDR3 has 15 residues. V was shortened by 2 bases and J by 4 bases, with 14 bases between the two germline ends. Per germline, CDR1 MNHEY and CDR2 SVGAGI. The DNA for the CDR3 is TGTGCCAGCAGTTACGTAGGAGATAAGGCCTATGGCTACACCTTC. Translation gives CASSYVGDKAYGYTF.

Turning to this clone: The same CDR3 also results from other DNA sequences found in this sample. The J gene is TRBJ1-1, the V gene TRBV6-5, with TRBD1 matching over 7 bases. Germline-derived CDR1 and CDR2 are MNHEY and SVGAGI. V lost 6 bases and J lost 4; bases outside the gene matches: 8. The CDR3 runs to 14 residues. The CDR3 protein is CASSPTGVGTEAFF. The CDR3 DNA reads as TGTGCCAGCAGCCCTACAGGGGTTGGCACTGAAGCTTTCTTT.

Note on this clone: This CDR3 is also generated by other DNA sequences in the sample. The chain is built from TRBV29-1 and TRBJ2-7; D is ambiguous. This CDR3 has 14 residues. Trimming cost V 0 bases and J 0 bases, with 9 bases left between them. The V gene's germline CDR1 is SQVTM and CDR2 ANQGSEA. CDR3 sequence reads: CSVEDHGSSYEQYF. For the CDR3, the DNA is TGCAGCGTTGAAGATCACGGCAGCTCCTACGAGCAGTACTTC.

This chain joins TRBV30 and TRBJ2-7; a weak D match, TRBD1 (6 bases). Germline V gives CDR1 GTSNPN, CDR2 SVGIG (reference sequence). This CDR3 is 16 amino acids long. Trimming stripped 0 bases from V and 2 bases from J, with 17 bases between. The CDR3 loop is CAWSVLYRDTTYEQYF. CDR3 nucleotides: TGTGCCTGGAGTGTACTCTATAGGGACACCACCTACGAGCAGTACTTC.

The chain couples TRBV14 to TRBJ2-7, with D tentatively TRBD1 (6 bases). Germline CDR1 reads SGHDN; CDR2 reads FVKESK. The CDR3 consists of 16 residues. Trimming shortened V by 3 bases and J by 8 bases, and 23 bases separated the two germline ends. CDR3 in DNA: TGTGCCAGCAGCCAGGACCCAGGGGACCTTTCCTTGAAGCAGTACTTC. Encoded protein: CASSQDPGDLSLKQYF.

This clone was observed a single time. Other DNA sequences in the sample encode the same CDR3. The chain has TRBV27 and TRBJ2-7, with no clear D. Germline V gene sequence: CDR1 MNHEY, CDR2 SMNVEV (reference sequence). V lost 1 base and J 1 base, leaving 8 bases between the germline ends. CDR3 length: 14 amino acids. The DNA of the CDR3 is TGTGCCAGCAGTTTATACGGAGTTTCCTACGAGCAGTACTTC. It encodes CASSLYGVSYEQYF.

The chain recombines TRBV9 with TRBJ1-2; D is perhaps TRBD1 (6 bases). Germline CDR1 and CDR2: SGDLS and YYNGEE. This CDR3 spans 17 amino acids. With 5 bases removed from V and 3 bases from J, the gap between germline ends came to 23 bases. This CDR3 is CASSAPRGFGGDYGYTF. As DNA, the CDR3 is TGTGCCAGCAGTGCACCCAGGGGCTTTGGGGGTGACTATGGCTACACCTTC.

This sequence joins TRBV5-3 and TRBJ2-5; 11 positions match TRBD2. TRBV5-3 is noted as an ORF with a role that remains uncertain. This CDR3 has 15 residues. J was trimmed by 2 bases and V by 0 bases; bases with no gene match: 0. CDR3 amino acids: CARSLASGRQETQYF. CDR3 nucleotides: TGTGCCAGAAGCTTGGCTAGCGGGAGGCAAGAGACCCAGTACTTC.

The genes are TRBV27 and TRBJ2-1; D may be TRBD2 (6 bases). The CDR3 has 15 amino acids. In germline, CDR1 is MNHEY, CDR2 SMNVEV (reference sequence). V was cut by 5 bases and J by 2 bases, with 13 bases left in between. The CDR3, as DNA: TGTGCCAGCAGTACCTGGCGGGGACCCTACAATGAGCAGTTCTTC. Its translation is CASSTWRGPYNEQFF.

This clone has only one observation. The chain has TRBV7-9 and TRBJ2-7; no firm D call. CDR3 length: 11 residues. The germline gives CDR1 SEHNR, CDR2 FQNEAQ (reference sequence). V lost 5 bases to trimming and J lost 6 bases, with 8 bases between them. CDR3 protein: CASSPSIEQYF. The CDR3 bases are TGTGCCAGCAGCCCTAGTATCGAGCAGTACTTC.